One T cell receptor (beta chain) is described in this entry. The antigen remains undetermined. This record belongs to a study of T cell responses to AZD1222 COVID-19 vaccine. From germline, CDR1 is LNHDA and CDR2 SQIVND (reference sequence). This CDR3 is 15 amino acids long. Losses at the gene ends were 3 bases for V and 1 base for J; bases not matched to a gene: 5. Overall study results and limits: Among those given AZD1222, only five or six were seropositive at baseline.

Profiling relied on immunoSEQ multiplex PCR, and the TCRdb table lists in-frame clones only, not all of them. This table has 110,000 or so clones, approximately 90% appearing once. The sequencing used peripheral blood, collected on day 0 of AZD1222 vaccination. The chain links TRBV19 to TRBJ1-1; 7 bases map to TRBD1. The clonotype originates from an adult in good health. The CDR3 DNA reads TGTGCCAGTAGTATGGAAAGGACAGGGAACACTGAAGCTTTCTTT. This gives the protein CASSMERTGNTEAFF.